The clone carrying this TCR beta chain was seen only once. As yet, its antigen is unknown. Profiling relied on immunoSEQ multiplex PCR, and the TCRdb table lists in-frame clones only, not all of them. The table includes about 73,000 clones, about nine tenths detected once. Germline trimming cut 4 bases from V and 1 base from J; bases unmatched to any gene: 7. The CDR3 length is 15 residues. Germline values: CDR1 SGDLS, CDR2 YYNGEE. The sample comes from a study of radiotherapy plus CTLA-4 blockade in lung cancer. Study-level findings and limits: Radiotherapy with ipilimumab was followed by blood expansion of tumor-derived clones.

The chain employs TRBV9 and TRBJ1-1, with 7 bases identical to TRBD1. The input for sequencing was peripheral blood, taken from a patient treated with radiotherapy plus ipilimumab. The sequence was collected from a human donor with non-small cell lung cancer that progressed on radiotherapy plus ipilimumab. Here the CDR3 reads CASSFQGDPNTEAFF. The CDR3 DNA sequence: TGTGCCAGCAGCTTCCAGGGGGATCCGAACACTGAAGCTTTCTTT. Full variable domain (outside the CDR3, taken from reference TRBV9 and TRBJ1-1): DSGVTQTPKHLITATGQRVTLRCSPRSGDLSVYWYQQSLDQGLQFLIQYYNGEERAKGNILERFSAQQFPDLHSELNLSSLELGDSALYFCASSFQGDPNTEAFFGQGTRLTVV.